Below are 20 T cell receptor beta chains sequenced from a single sample in a study of naive and memory T cell subsets. Study-wide points: A few larger clonotypes appeared in naive repertoires, especially CD8, possibly memory cells re-expressing CD45RA.

These TCRs are of unknown antigen specificity. An equimolar mix of two oligonucleotides served as the beta constant-region primer for TRBC1 and TRBC2. Four rounds of PCR amplified the ligated cDNA using nested alpha and beta constant-region primers plus SP2. TCRdb fed the UMI-ligation and nested PCR reads into MiXCR, producing one record per CDR3 protein. This table holds around 140,000 distinct CDR3 sequences, over 20% found once. The sequencing sample was made of naive CD4+ T cells from blood. These receptors originate from a human donor in good health.

The V call is TRBV7-9, the J call TRBJ1-3; D uncertain. This CDR3 contains 14 residues. V lost 4 bases to trimming and J lost 0 bases, with 7 bases between them. Germline V CDR1 and CDR2: SEHNR, FQNEAQ (reference sequence). CDR3 nucleotides: TGTGCCAGCAGCTCCTCGATCTCTGGAAACACCATATATTTT. Encoded protein: CASSSSISGNTIYF.

This clonotype came up a few times. V usage is TRBV4-3 and J usage is TRBJ2-3, with D possibly matching TRBD2 (5 bases). V shed 6 bases and J shed 6 bases, with 13 bases lying between them. The CDR3 loop spans 13 amino acids. Germline lookup yields CDR1 LGHNA and CDR2 YSLEER. The CDR3 reads CASSSGYTDTQYF. The CDR3 nucleotides read TGCGCCAGCAGTTCGGGATATACGGATACGCAGTATTTT.

This clonotype was seen a handful of times. V and J are TRBV5-5 and TRBJ2-7; 9 bases align to TRBD1. Germline-derived CDR1 and CDR2 are SGHKS and YYEKEE (reference sequence). CDR3 length: 17 amino acids. Losses at the gene ends were 3 bases for V and 0 bases for J; bases not matched to a gene: 10. The CDR3 DNA sequence: TGTGCCAGCAGCTCAATTTGGGGACAGGGATCCTCCTACGAGCAGTACTTC. Its protein is CASSSIWGQGSSYEQYF.

This clonotype was recorded a few times. The rearrangement joins TRBV12-3 or TRBV12-4 to TRBJ2-1; TRBD2 agrees at 9 bases. J was trimmed by 8 bases and V by 3 bases; bases with no gene match: 8. The CDR3 contains 15 residues. The CDR3 here is CASSLYGGRAYEQFF. CDR3 sequence (DNA): TGTGCCAGCAGTTTGTACGGCGGGAGGGCCTATGAGCAGTTCTTC.

This clonotype was picked up many times. V usage is TRBV4-1 and J usage is TRBJ2-1; TRBD2 might be the D (6 bases). Trimming shortened V by 1 base and J by 7 bases, and 17 bases separated the two germline ends. The CDR3 loop spans 16 amino acids. CDR1 and CDR2 (germline): MGHRA, YSYEKL. The CDR3 DNA is TGCGCCAGCAGCCAAGCAGTACTGGGACTGGTTAATGAGCAGTTCTTC. This translates into CASSQAVLGLVNEQFF.

This clonotype was counted between two and nine times. The chain carries TRBV6-6 and TRBJ2-7; D is unresolved. Germline V gives CDR1 MNHNY, CDR2 SVGAGI (reference sequence). V shed 5 bases and J shed 3 bases, with 8 bases lying between them. This CDR3 is built from 12 residues. The CDR3 bases are TGTGCCAGCAGTGCACAGCTCTACGAGCAGTACTTC. This codes for CASSAQLYEQYF.

In this sample, this clonotype turned up a few times. The chain is built from TRBV6-5 and TRBJ2-1; the match to TRBD1 covers 7 bases. CDR1 and CDR2 from the germline V gene are MNHEY and SVGAGI. V trimming: 6 bases; J trimming: 6 bases; junction bases outside the gene matches: 5. The length of the CDR3 is 13 residues. CDR3 nucleotides: TGTGCCAGCAGGGTCCCAGGGGGCAATGAGCAGTTCTTC. Its protein product is CASRVPGGNEQFF.

In its sample, this clonotype was seen a few times. This chain links TRBV12-3 or TRBV12-4 with TRBJ2-7, with D unresolved. With 6 bases removed from V and 0 bases from J, the gap between germline ends came to 12 bases. The CDR3 runs 14 residues. The CDR3 DNA reads as TGTGCCAGCAGGTCGCGTAAGAGCTCCTACGAGCAGTACTTC. Translating it yields CASRSRKSSYEQYF.

In this sample, this clonotype turned up a few times. The V call is TRBV5-6, the J call TRBJ2-5, with 8 bases identical to TRBD2. This CDR3 comprises 15 residues. Germline-derived CDR1 and CDR2 are SGHDT and YYEEEE. Germline trimming cut 3 bases from V and 4 bases from J; bases unmatched to any gene: 8. This CDR3 is CASSSGTRSLETQYF. The DNA for the CDR3 is TGTGCCAGCAGCTCCGGGACTAGGTCTTTAGAGACCCAGTACTTC.

J is TRBJ1-6 and V is TRBV20-1; 7 nucleotides agree with TRBD1. This CDR3 has 13 amino acids. CDR1 and CDR2 (germline): DFQATT, SNEGSKA (reference sequence). The junction had 7 bases not matched to a gene; V was cut back by 6 bases and J by 8 bases. The CDR3 DNA reads TGCAGTGCCCCGGGACAGCCGGATTCACCCCTCCACTTT. Its protein product is CSAPGQPDSPLHF.

The chain couples TRBV18 to TRBJ2-7, with TRBD2 matching 9 bases. Trimming removed 5 bases from V and 6 bases from J; junction bases left unmatched: 17. Germline assignment: CDR1 KGHSH and CDR2 LQKENI. The CDR3 contains 17 residues. The chain's CDR3 is CASSSRTSGSGRLEQYF. The CDR3 DNA is TGTGCCAGCTCATCGCGGACCTCGGGCAGCGGGAGGCTCGAGCAGTACTTC.

This clonotype occurred a few times. This sequence joins TRBV11-2 and TRBJ2-1; D call uncertain. V was clipped by 4 bases and J by 10 bases, with 8 bases between them. The CDR3 totals 11 residues. Germline V CDR1 and CDR2: SGHAT, FQNNGV. The DNA for the CDR3 is TGTGCCAGCAGCTCCCTCCAGGAGCAGTTCTTC. Its translation: CASSSLQEQFF.

In this sample, this clonotype turned up a few times. The chain employs TRBV29-1 and TRBJ2-5; D not certain. Trimming shortened V by 3 bases and J by 4 bases, and 12 bases separated the two germline ends. Germline CDR1 reads SQVTM; CDR2 reads ANQGSEA. The CDR3 spans 13 residues. The CDR3 DNA sequence: TGCAGCGTTGACAAGCAGCCTCGAGAGACCCAGTACTTC. Its protein is CSVDKQPRETQYF.

The chain combines TRBV6-6 with TRBJ1-2, with TRBD1 as a possible D gene (5 bases). V was trimmed by 5 bases and J by 5 bases, leaving 12 bases between them. Germline V lookup: CDR1 MNHNY, CDR2 SVGAGI (reference sequence). This CDR3 contains 13 residues. CDR3 sequence reads: CASSDGTEYGYTF. In DNA, the CDR3 is TGTGCCAGCAGTGACGGGACTGAATATGGCTACACCTTC.

This chain links TRBV20-1 with TRBJ2-5; 9 bases line up with TRBD2. Germline V gene sequence: CDR1 DFQATT, CDR2 SNEGSKA (reference sequence). The CDR3 totals 15 residues. V dropped 1 base and J dropped 2; count of bases not matched to a gene: 5. CDR3 protein: CSARAAGGPQETQYF. CDR3 bases: TGCAGTGCTAGAGCTGCGGGAGGGCCACAAGAGACCCAGTACTTC.

This chain joins TRBV28 and TRBJ2-5; no clear D gene. Germline V gives CDR1 MDHEN, CDR2 SYDVKM. CDR3 length: 16 amino acids. Trimming cost V 7 bases and J 1 base, with 19 bases left between them. The CDR3 nucleotides read TGTGCCAGCACAGCGTCGCCGTGGCGGATCCAAGAGACCCAGTACTTC. Translating gives CASTASPWRIQETQYF.

The chain links TRBV19 to TRBJ1-1; the D gene is possibly TRBD1 (6 bases). CDR3 length: 14 residues. Trimming took 5 bases from V and 4 from J, leaving 14 bases between them. Per the germline V gene, CDR1 is LNHDA and CDR2 is SQIVND (reference sequence). The CDR3 here is CASSPRGAGTEAFF. CDR3 nucleotide sequence: TGTGCCAGTAGTCCGCGGGGGGCGGGCACTGAAGCTTTCTTT.

The chain is built from TRBV15 and TRBJ2-7; 9 nucleotides line up with TRBD1. In germline, CDR1 is LNHNV, CDR2 YYDKDF (reference sequence). CDR3 length: 14 residues. With 3 bases clipped from V and 4 bases from J, the junction kept 4 bases outside the gene matches. CDR3 amino acids: CATSRDRGTYEQYF. CDR3 coding DNA: TGTGCCACCAGCAGGGACAGGGGTACTTACGAGCAGTACTTC.

The chain combines TRBV29-1 with TRBJ2-7; TRBD2 might be the D (6 bases). Germline CDR1 is SQVTM and CDR2 is ANQGSEA. The CDR3 extends over 14 amino acids. V dropped 7 bases and J dropped 0 bases, with 16 bases sitting between them. CDR3 in amino acids: CSARPNGGSYEQYF. CDR3 coding DNA: TGCAGCGCCCGCCCCAACGGGGGCTCCTACGAGCAGTACTTC.

This clonotype occurred a few times. The chain couples TRBV6-5 to TRBJ2-1; 10 positions match TRBD2. The J segment lost 2 bases and the V segment lost 2 bases, leaving 6 bases of the junction unmatched. Germline-derived CDR1 and CDR2 are MNHEY and SVGAGI. This CDR3 is 17 amino acids long. CDR3 nucleotides: TGTGCCAGCAGTTACCGCCTAGCGGGAGCCACCTACAATGAGCAGTTCTTC. The encoded protein is CASSYRLAGATYNEQFF.